The T cell receptor beta chain under discussion was sequenced for a study of blood T cell repertoires in COVID-19. Study context: The analysed material was cDNA or gDNA that came from T cells, B-cell-depleted T cells, or PBMCs.

The CDR3 spans 16 residues. After removal of 2 bases from V and 1 base from J, the junction contained 8 bases not matched to a gene. The V gene's germline CDR1 is SGHNT and CDR2 YYREEE (reference sequence). Libraries were prepared by immunoSEQ multiplex PCR; TCRdb keeps only in-frame clonotypes and omits some of them. This table holds 200,000 to 250,000 clones, under 85% found once. The clonotype was recovered from a human donor in a cohort sampled during active COVID-19. Sequencing input: peripheral blood. V is TRBV5-4 and J is TRBJ1-1; 7 nucleotides align to TRBD1. Here the CDR3 DNA reads TGTGCCAGCAGCTTTCGGACAGGTGGGGGGAACACTGAAGCTTTCTTT. Encoded protein: CASSFRTGGGNTEAFF. Using reference TRBV5-4 and TRBJ1-1 for the parts outside the CDR3, the full variable domain is ETGVTQSPTHLIKTRGQQVTLRCSSQSGHNTVSWYQQALGQGPQFIFQYYREEENGRGNFPPRFSGLQFPNYSSELNVNALELDDSALYLCASSFRTGGGNTEAFFGQGTRLTVV.